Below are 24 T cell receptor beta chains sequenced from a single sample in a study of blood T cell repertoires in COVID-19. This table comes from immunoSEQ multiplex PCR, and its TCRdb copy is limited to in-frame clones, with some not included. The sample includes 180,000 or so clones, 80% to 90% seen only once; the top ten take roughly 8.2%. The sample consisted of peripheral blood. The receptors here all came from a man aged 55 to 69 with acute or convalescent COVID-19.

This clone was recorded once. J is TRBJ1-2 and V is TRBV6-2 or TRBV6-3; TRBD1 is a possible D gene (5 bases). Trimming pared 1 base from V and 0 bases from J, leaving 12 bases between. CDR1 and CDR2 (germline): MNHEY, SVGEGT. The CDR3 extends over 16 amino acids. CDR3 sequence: CASSYYPRVANYGYTF. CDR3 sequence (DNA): TGTGCCAGCAGTTACTATCCCAGGGTGGCTAACTATGGCTACACCTTC.

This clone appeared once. CDR3 loop: CASSRRGGAGSVTQYF. The CDR3 DNA follows: TGCGCCAGCAGCCGTAGAGGGGGCGCGGGATCGGTTACGCAGTATTTT. The chain couples TRBV5-1 to TRBJ2-3; possible D gene TRBD1, 7 bases. Trimming took 4 bases from V and 8 from J, leaving 23 bases between them. The CDR3 extends over 16 amino acids. Germline CDR1 is SGHRS and CDR2 is YFSETQ.

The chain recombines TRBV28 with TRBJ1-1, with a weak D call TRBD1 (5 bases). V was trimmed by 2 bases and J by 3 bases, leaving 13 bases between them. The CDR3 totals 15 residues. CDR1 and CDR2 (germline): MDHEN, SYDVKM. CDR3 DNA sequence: TGTGCCAGCAGTTTACGGAGGGGAGGGGACACTGAAGCTTTCTTT. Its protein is CASSLRRGGDTEAFF.

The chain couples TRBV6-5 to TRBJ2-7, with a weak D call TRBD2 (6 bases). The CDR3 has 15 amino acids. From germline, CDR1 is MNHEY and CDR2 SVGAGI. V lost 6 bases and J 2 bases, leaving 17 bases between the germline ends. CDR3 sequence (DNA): TGTGCCAGCAGCTCCGGAGGGGCAGGAACCTACGAGCAGTACTTC. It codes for CASSSGGAGTYEQYF.

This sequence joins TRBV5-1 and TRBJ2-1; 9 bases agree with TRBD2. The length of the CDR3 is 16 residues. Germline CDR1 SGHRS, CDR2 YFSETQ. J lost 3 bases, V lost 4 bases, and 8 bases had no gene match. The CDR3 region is CASSPLAGVDYNEQFF. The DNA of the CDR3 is TGCGCCAGCAGCCCATTAGCGGGAGTGGACTACAATGAGCAGTTCTTC.

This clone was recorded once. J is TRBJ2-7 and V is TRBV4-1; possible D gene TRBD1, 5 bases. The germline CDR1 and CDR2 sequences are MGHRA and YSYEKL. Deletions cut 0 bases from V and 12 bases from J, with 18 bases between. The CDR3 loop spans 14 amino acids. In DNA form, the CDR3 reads TGCGCCAGCAGCCAAGAGCCCGGACACATTCAGGGGTACTTC. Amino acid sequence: CASSQEPGHIQGYF.

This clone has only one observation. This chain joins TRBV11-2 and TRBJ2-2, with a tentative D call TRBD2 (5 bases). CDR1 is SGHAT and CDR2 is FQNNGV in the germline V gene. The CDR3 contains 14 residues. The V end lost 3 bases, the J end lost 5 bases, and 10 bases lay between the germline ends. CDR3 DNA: TGTGCCAGCAGCTTCCGCCGGGGAACCGGGGAGCTGTTTTTT. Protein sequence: CASSFRRGTGELFF.

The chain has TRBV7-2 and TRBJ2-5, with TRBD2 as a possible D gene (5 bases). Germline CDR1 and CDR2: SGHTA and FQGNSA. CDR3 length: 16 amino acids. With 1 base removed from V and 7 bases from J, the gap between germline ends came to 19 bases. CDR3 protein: CASSLVSIASGATQYF. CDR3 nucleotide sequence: TGTGCCAGCAGCTTAGTTTCAATAGCGTCCGGTGCGACCCAGTACTTC.

This chain's CDR3 is CASSRGGVSTEAFF. DNA for the CDR3: TGTGCCAGCTCCCGAGGAGGGGTGAGCACTGAAGCTTTCTTT. The rearrangement joins TRBV28 to TRBJ1-1, with D possibly being TRBD1 (5 bases). Trimming left V 8 bases short and J 4 bases short, with 17 bases between. The CDR3 contains 14 residues. CDR1 and CDR2 from the germline V gene are MDHEN and SYDVKM.

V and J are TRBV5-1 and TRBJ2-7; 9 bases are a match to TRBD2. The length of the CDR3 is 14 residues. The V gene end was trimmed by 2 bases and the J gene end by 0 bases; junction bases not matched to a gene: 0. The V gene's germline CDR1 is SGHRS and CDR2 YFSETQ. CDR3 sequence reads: CASSFSGGSYEQYF. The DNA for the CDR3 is TGCGCCAGCAGCTTTAGCGGGGGCTCCTACGAGCAGTACTTC.

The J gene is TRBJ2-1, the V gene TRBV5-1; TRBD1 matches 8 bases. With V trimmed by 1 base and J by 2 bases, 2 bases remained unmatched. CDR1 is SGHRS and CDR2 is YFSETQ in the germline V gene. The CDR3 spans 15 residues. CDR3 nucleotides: TGCGCCAGCAGCTTGCAGGGGGCTACCTACAATGAGCAGTTCTTC. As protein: CASSLQGATYNEQFF.

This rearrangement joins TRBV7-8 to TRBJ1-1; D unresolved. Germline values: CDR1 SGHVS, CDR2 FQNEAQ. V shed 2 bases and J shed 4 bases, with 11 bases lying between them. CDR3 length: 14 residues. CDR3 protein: CASSLFGRTTEAFF. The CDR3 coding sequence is TGTGCCAGCAGCTTATTTGGCAGAACCACTGAAGCTTTCTTT. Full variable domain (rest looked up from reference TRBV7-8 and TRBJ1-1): GAGVSQSPRYKVAKRGQDVALRCDPISGHVSLFWYQQALGQGPEFLTYFQNEAQLDKSGLPSDRFFAERPEGSVSTLKIQRTQQEDSAVYLCASSLFGRTTEAFFGQGTRLTVV.

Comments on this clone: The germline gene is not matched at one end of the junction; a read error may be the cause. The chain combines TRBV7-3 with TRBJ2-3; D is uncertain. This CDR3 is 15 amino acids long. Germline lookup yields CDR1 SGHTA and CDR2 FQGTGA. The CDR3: CASSLTPFYTDTQYF. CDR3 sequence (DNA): TGTGCCAGCAGCCTAACCCCCTTTTACACAGATACGCAGTATTTT.

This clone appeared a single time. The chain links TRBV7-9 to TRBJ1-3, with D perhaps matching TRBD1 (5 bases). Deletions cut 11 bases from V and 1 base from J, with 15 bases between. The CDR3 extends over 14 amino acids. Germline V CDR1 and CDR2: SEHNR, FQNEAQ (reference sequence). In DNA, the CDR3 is TGTGCCCTGCTCCAGGGTTCATCTGGAAACACCATATATTTT. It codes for CALLQGSSGNTIYF.

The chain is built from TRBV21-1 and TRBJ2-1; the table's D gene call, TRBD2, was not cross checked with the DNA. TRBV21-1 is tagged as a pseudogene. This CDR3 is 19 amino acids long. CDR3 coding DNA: TGTGCCAGCAGCAAAGTGCGCATCGTCACTAGCGGCAGTTACAATGAGCAGTTCTTC. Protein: CASSKVRIVTSGSYNEQFF.

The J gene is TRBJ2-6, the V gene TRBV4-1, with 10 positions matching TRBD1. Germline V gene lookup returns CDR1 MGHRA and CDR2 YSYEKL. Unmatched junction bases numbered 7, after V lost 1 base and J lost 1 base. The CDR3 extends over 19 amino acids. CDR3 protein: CASSQVPTGGASGANVLTF. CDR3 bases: TGCGCCAGCAGCCAAGTACCGACAGGGGGCGCTTCTGGGGCCAACGTCCTGACTTTC.

CDR3 coding DNA: TGTGCCGGCAGCAAAGGGGGACAGAGATTCTACGACCTAGTTCGCCACAATGAGCAGTTCTTC. Protein: CAGSKGGQRFYDLVRHNEQFF. The chain joins TRBV21-1 to TRBJ2-1; the table names TRBD1, a call not compared with the DNA. TRBV21-1 is a recognized pseudogene. This CDR3 has 21 amino acids.

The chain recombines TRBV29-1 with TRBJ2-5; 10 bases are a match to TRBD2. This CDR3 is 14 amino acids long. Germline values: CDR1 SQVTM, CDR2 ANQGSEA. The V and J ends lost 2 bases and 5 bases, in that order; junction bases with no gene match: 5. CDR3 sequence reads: CSVETSGIGETQYF. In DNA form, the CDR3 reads TGCAGCGTTGAAACTAGCGGGATCGGGGAGACCCAGTACTTC.

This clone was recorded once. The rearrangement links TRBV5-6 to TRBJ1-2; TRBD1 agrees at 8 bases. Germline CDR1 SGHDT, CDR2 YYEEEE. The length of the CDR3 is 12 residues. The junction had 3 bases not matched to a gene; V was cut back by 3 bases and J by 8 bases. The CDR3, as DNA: TGTGCCAGCAGCTGGGGGACAGGCGGCTACACCTTC. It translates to CASSWGTGGYTF.

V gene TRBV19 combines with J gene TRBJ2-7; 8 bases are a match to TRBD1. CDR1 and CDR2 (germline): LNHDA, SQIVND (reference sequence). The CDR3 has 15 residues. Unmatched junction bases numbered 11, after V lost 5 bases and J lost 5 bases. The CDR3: CASSPDRVIRHEQYF. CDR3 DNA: TGTGCCAGTAGTCCGGACAGGGTCATCAGGCACGAGCAGTACTTC.

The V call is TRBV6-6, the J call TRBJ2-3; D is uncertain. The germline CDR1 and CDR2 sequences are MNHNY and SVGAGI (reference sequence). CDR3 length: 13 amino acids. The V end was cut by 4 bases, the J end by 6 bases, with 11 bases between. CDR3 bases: TGTGCCAGCAGTTTGCCCCCTAAGGATACGCAGTATTTT. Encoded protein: CASSLPPKDTQYF.

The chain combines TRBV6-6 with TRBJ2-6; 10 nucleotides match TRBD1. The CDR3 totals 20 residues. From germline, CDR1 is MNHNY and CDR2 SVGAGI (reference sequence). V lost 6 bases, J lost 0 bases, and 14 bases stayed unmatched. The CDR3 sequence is CASSRVGDRGYSSGANVLTF. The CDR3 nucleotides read TGTGCCAGCAGCCGAGTCGGGGACAGGGGCTATAGCTCTGGGGCCAACGTCCTGACTTTC.

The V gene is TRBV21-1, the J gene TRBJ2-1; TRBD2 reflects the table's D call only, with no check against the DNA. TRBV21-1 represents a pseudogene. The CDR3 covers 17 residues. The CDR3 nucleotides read TGTGCCAGCAGCAAAAAGACTAGCGGAGGTACTAGGGATGAGCAGTTCTTC. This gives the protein CASSKKTSGGTRDEQFF.

The CDR3 DNA is TGTGCCAGCAGCCAAGATTTCAGGGGCGGCACTGAAGCTTTCTTT. This codes for CASSQDFRGGTEAFF. V gene TRBV14 combines with J gene TRBJ1-1; perhaps TRBD1 as D (6 bases). This CDR3 spans 15 amino acids. V gave up 0 bases and J gave up 4 bases, with 12 bases separating them. CDR1 and CDR2 (germline): SGHDN, FVKESK.